Sequencing of this T cell receptor beta chain was carried out in a study of T cells in Graves' hyperthyroidism and ophthalmopathy. Findings and caveats of the study: Blood samples included most of the expanded thyroid clonotypes exceeding 0.001.

What was amplified from RNA transcripts were TCR beta CDR3 regions. Primed by the HTBI set, a first-round RT-PCR was run on the TCR CDR3. TCRdb called the multiplex PCR reads again in MiXCR, with one record for every CDR3 protein. The repertoire includes about 600,000 distinct CDR3 sequences, around 13% of them detected once, and under 15% sits in the top ten. Ten or more counts support this clonotype. Its specificity is not known. The clonotype comes from a woman between 45 and 65 years old with Graves' ophthalmopathy. Sequencing was performed on blood.

CDR3 coding DNA: TGTGCCAGCAGCTCCGAGGGACAGCTTGGAAACACCATATATTTT. Its protein is CASSSEGQLGNTIYF. The chain is built from TRBV7-2 and TRBJ1-3, with 7 bases matching TRBD1. CDR1 SGHTA and CDR2 FQGNSA come from the germline V gene. The ends lost 4 bases at V and 3 bases at J; junction bases unmatched: 6. The CDR3 is 15 amino acids.